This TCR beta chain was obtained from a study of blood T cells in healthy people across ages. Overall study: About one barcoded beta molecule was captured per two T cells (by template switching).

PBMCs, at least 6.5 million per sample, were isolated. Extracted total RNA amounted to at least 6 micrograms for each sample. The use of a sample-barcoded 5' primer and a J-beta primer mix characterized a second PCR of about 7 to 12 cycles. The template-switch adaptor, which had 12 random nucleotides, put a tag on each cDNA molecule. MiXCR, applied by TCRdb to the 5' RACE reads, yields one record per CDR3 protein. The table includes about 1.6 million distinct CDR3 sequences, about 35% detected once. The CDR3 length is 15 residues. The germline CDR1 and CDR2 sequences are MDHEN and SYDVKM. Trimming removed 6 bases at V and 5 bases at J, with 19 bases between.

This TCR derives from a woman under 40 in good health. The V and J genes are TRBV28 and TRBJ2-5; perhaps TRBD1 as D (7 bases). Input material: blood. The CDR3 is CASSQGGTARETQYF. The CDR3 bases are TGTGCCAGCAGCCAGGGGGGTACCGCGAGGGAGACCCAGTACTTC.